The clone carrying this T cell receptor beta chain was seen more than once but under ten times. Amplified regions were TCR beta CDR3 sequences from RNA transcripts. With the HTBI primer set, the TCR CDR3 went through a first round of RT-PCR. MiXCR, run by TCRdb on the multiplex PCR reads, gives a single entry per CDR3 protein. Here the sample spans around 520,000 distinct CDR3 sequences, around a quarter being singletons. These data are taken from a study of T cells in Graves' hyperthyroidism and ophthalmopathy. Background on the study: Initial diagnosis, before any treatment, was when peripheral blood was collected.

At least 3 on the Clinical Activity Score was recorded for ophthalmopathy patients, who also had NOSPECS grade at least 4 and duration under 3 months. It was uncontrolled infection, other autoimmune disease, pregnancy or lactation that excluded patients. Clinical symptoms, serum thyroxine and TRAb, thyroid ultrasound and orbital computed tomography were used for the diagnoses. CDR3 size: 15 residues. V lost 5 bases to trimming and J lost 6 bases; unmatched junction nucleotides: 8. Germline CDR1 is MDHEN and CDR2 is SYDVKM. This sequence originates from a woman aged 25-40 years with Graves' ophthalmopathy. The specimen sequenced was blood. V is TRBV28 and J is TRBJ1-1, with 11 bases aligning to TRBD1. Here the CDR3 DNA reads TGTGCCAGCAGTCCGGGCGGGACAGGGGGGCCTGAAGCTTTCTTT. Its translation is CASSPGGTGGPEAFF.